The 3 T cell receptor beta chains below were found in one sample sequenced in a study of T-cell reconstitution after alpha-beta-depleted transplantation in children. Unique molecular identifiers featured in how the TCRbeta library was prepared. In TCRdb, the PCR reads were re-called with MiXCR into one record per CDR3 protein. The table records 440,000 or so distinct CDR3 sequences, over 40% of them present only once. The material sequenced was PBMCs, taken before TCRalphabeta/CD19-depleted stem cell transplant. These receptors all stem from a girl aged 2-10 years with aplastic anemia, due to receive a stem cell transplant.

The sample holds many counts of this clonotype. The rearrangement links TRBV24-1 to TRBJ2-5, with D unclear. Trimming removed 2 bases at V and 4 bases at J, with 7 bases between. Germline V gene sequence: CDR1 KGHDR, CDR2 SFDVKD. The CDR3 length is 13 residues. For the CDR3, the DNA is TGTGCCACCAGTGATTATAAGGGAGAGACCCAGTACTTC. Translating gives CATSDYKGETQYF.

In this sample, this clonotype turned up many times. V and J are TRBV7-7 and TRBJ2-1, with D possibly being TRBD1 (5 bases). The CDR3 is 17 amino acids. The germline V and J ends were trimmed by 5 bases and 0 bases, with 17 bases remaining between them. Germline-derived CDR1 and CDR2 are SSHAT and FNYEAQ (reference sequence). The CDR3 DNA reads as TGTGCCAGCAGCCCTGACAGACGCTCGAGCTCCTACAATGAGCAGTTCTTC. Protein sequence: CASSPDRRSSSYNEQFF.

This clonotype was seen more than once but under ten times. The chain recombines TRBV28 with TRBJ2-1, with 7 bases matching TRBD1. The trim removed 5 bases at V and 7 bases at J, leaving 11 bases unmatched. The CDR3 is 15 residues long. CDR1 is MDHEN and CDR2 is SYDVKM in the germline V gene. CDR3 loop: CASSLRQGSLNEQFF. The CDR3 nucleotides are TGTGCCAGCAGTCTGAGACAGGGTAGTTTGAATGAGCAGTTCTTC.